These T cell receptor beta chains were read from a single sample in a study of identifying expanded T cells in peripheral blood. TCRdb keeps only in-frame clones here, not all; method: immunoSEQ multiplex PCR. The table includes about 100,000 clones, 70% to 90% detected once. Sequencing was done on a sample of blood. Receptors were obtained from a person aged 18-69 years in good health. CDR3s leave out the opening cysteine and the closing phenylalanine or tryptophan. D genes are given only for firm matches. A row's size may be missing; if present it is once, few, many or a size class.

cdr3_aa | j_call | clone_size | v_call | d_call
ASSQGLTGVGSPLH | TRBJ1-6 | NA | TRBV4-3 | TRBD1
ASMGQPKGWDEQF | TRBJ2-1 | once | TRBV9 | NA
ASSWDRGGRNGYT | TRBJ1-2 | once | TRBV5-1 | TRBD1
ASSRRFFRRKEYEQY | TRBJ2-7 | NA | TRBV7-3 | NA
ASSPVGGNTEAF | TRBJ1-1 | NA | TRBV9 | NA
ASSPETGYSGNTIY | TRBJ1-3 | once | TRBV18 | TRBD1
ASSPGTFQY | TRBJ2-7 | NA | TRBV11-2 | NA
ASSPALAGGHNEQF | TRBJ2-1 | NA | TRBV18 | TRBD2
ASSLREGAGGYT | TRBJ1-2 | NA | TRBV6-1 | TRBD1
ASSPTGTGRYEQY | TRBJ2-7 | NA | TRBV7-8 | TRBD1
ASSIDRTGGNYGYT | TRBJ1-2 | NA | TRBV19 | TRBD1
ASRKQGVSNQPQH | TRBJ1-5 | NA | TRBV28 | TRBD1
ASSWELQETQY | TRBJ2-5 | once | TRBV5-1 | NA
ASSPPGTLDLTYEQY | TRBJ2-7 | NA | TRBV5-4 | NA
ASSWAPPELF | TRBJ2-2 | NA | TRBV7-2 | NA
ASSFEGNTQY | TRBJ2-3 | once | TRBV7-2 | NA
ASILRTPGQGLSGELF | TRBJ2-2 | NA | TRBV7-2 | TRBD1
ASSPFGIRDSNTEAF | TRBJ1-1 | NA | TRBV7-2 | NA
ASILTSGGYNEQF | TRBJ2-1 | NA | TRBV6-6 | TRBD2
ASSQDVAATSTDTQY | TRBJ2-3 | many | TRBV14 | NA
ASRQGYYNEQF | TRBJ2-1 | NA | TRBV28 | NA
AWSVSTGGNEKLF | TRBJ1-4 | NA | TRBV30 | TRBD1
ASRITGVSTGELF | TRBJ2-2 | NA | TRBV5-1 | TRBD1
ASSWGTGNYGYT | TRBJ1-2 | NA | TRBV5-1 | TRBD1
ASTTGGHGYT | TRBJ1-2 | NA | TRBV19 | TRBD1
ASSFSENTEAF | TRBJ1-1 | few | TRBV7-9 | NA
ASSPGGDSGANVLT | TRBJ2-6 | NA | TRBV5-1 | TRBD2